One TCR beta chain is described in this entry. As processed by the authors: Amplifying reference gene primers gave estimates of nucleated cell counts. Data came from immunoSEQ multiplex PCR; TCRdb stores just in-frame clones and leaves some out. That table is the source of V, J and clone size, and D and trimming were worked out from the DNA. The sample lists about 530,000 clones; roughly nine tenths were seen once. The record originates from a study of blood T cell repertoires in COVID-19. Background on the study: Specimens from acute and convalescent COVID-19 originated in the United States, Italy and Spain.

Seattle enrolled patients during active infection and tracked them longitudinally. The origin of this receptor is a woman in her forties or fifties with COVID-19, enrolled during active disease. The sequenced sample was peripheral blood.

CDR3 loop: CASSVRQRQETQYF. CDR3 sequence (DNA): TGTGCCAGCAGCGTTAGACAGCGACAAGAGACCCAGTACTTC. The V gene is TRBV3-1 (or the pseudogene TRBV3-2), the J gene TRBJ2-5; possibly TRBD1 for D (5 bases). CDR3 length: 14 residues. Looked up from germline, CDR1 is LGHDT and CDR2 is YNNKEL (reference sequence). V lost 5 bases and J lost 2, with 12 bases in between.